Below are 32 T cell receptor beta chains sequenced from a single sample in a study of T cell changes during pregnancy in multiple sclerosis. Profiled with immunoSEQ multiplex PCR; TCRdb holds only in-frame clones, not every one. This table holds approximately 57,000 clones, under 95% found once. The sample here was CD4+ T cells from peripheral blood mononuclear cells, taken in the second trimester of pregnancy. These receptors all come from a female donor with multiple sclerosis, enrolled in a pregnancy study.

V is TRBV6-5 and J is TRBJ1-1; 9 nucleotides agree with TRBD1. The J segment lost 1 base and the V segment lost 2 bases, leaving 2 bases of the junction unmatched. This CDR3 region has 15 residues. CDR1 is MNHEY, CDR2 SVGAGI, per germline. CDR3 loop: CASSYGTGTNTEAFF. The CDR3 bases are TGTGCCAGCAGTTACGGGACAGGGACGAACACTGAAGCTTTCTTT.

The rearrangement uses TRBV18 and TRBJ1-2; 8 bases map to TRBD1. The CDR3 extends over 14 amino acids. Per germline, CDR1 KGHSH and CDR2 LQKENI. V gave up 4 bases and J gave up 3 bases; unmatched junction bases: 4. The CDR3 bases are TGTGCCAGCTCACTCGGACAGGGAGACTATGGCTACACCTTC. Protein: CASSLGQGDYGYTF.

V gene TRBV27 combines with J gene TRBJ1-2, with D perhaps TRBD1 (6 bases). Germline values: CDR1 MNHEY, CDR2 SMNVEV (reference sequence). This CDR3 comprises 18 residues. The V and J ends lost 5 bases and 2 bases respectively, with 24 bases between them. This CDR3 reads CASSKLPGTQTANYGYTF. CDR3 DNA: TGTGCCAGCAGTAAACTTCCCGGGACACAGACGGCCAACTATGGCTACACCTTC.

The chain carries TRBV7-2 and TRBJ2-2, with 15 bases matching TRBD2. The CDR3 sequence is 18 residues long. CDR1 SGHTA and CDR2 FQGNSA come from the germline V gene. Trimming at V came to 5 bases and at J to 0 bases, leaving 4 bases not matched to a gene. The CDR3 loop is CASSPGLAGGPNTGELFF. Here the CDR3 DNA reads TGTGCCAGCAGCCCCGGACTAGCGGGGGGGCCGAACACCGGGGAGCTGTTTTTT. The full variable domain, with the rest looked up from reference TRBV7-2 and TRBJ2-2, is GAGVSQSPSNKVTEKGKDVELRCDPISGHTALYWYRQSLGQGLEFLIYFQGNSAPDKSGLPSDRFSAERTGGSVSTLTIQRTQQEDSAVYLCASSPGLAGGPNTGELFFGEGSRLTVL.

This chain links TRBV7-2 with TRBJ2-1; 9 nucleotides line up with TRBD2. There are 14 residues in the CDR3. Unmatched junction bases numbered 5, after V lost 1 base and J lost 10 bases. The germline V gene has CDR1 SGHTA and CDR2 FQGNSA. This CDR3 reads CASSLVGLAGEQFF. DNA for the CDR3: TGTGCCAGCAGCTTAGTAGGTCTAGCGGGAGAGCAGTTCTTC.

This rearrangement joins TRBV5-4 to TRBJ2-1; no definite D call. The germline CDR1 and CDR2 sequences are SGHNT and YYREEE (reference sequence). The V and J ends lost 2 bases and 10 bases respectively, with 13 bases between them. The CDR3 has 13 residues. The CDR3 reads CASSLENLEEQFF. CDR3 bases: TGTGCCAGCAGCTTAGAGAACCTCGAGGAGCAGTTCTTC. The entire variable domain, with the rest obtained from reference TRBV5-4 and TRBJ2-1, is as follows: ETGVTQSPTHLIKTRGQQVTLRCSSQSGHNTVSWYQQALGQGPQFIFQYYREEENGRGNFPPRFSGLQFPNYSSELNVNALELDDSALYLCASSLENLEEQFFGPGTRLTVL.

This chain links TRBV5-1 with TRBJ2-7; a weak D match, TRBD1 (6 bases). Germline loops: CDR1 SGHRS, CDR2 YFSETQ. The CDR3 is 16 residues long. Trimming removed 1 base at V and 2 bases at J, with 16 bases between. The CDR3, as DNA: TGCGCCAGCAGCTTGACATCCTTCGGGACAACCTACGAGCAGTACTTC. Encoded protein: CASSLTSFGTTYEQYF.

The chain employs TRBV4-1 and TRBJ2-7; 8 nucleotides agree with TRBD1. Trimming removed 1 base from V and 3 bases from J; junction bases left unmatched: 5. The CDR3 has 15 residues. Germline V lookup: CDR1 MGHRA, CDR2 YSYEKL. The CDR3 region has the DNA TGCGCCAGCAGCCAAGTAGGCACAGGGGGCTACGAGCAGTACTTC. Protein product: CASSQVGTGGYEQYF.

V is TRBV7-3 and J is TRBJ2-3; D possibly corresponds to TRBD2 (5 bases). The ends were cut back, 2 bases at V and 6 bases at J, with 21 bases in the middle. CDR3 length: 17 residues. Germline-derived CDR1 and CDR2 are SGHTA and FQGTGA. In DNA, the CDR3 is TGTGCCAGCAGCTTAGCCCAAGGAGGATCTGGCCGGGATACGCAGTATTTT. Translated, it gives CASSLAQGGSGRDTQYF.

The J gene is TRBJ2-7, the V gene TRBV7-2; 7 nucleotides align to TRBD1. Trimming took 4 bases from V and 6 from J; bases not matched to a gene: 9. Germline lookup yields CDR1 SGHTA and CDR2 FQGNSA. The CDR3 spans 14 residues. CDR3 nucleotide sequence: TGTGCCAGCAGCTGGAGGACAGGAGGCGGCGAGCAGTACTTC. Its translation is CASSWRTGGGEQYF.

The V call is TRBV7-6, the J call TRBJ2-5; D not resolved. The CDR3 totals 14 residues. V was shortened by 4 bases and J by 4 bases, with 13 bases between the two germline ends. In germline, CDR1 is SGHVS, CDR2 FNYEAQ. This CDR3 is CASSSPLSRETQYF. DNA for the CDR3: TGTGCCAGCAGCTCCCCCCTTAGTAGAGAGACCCAGTACTTC.

The chain's CDR3 is CASSRTGRGTDTQYF. The CDR3 DNA is TGTGCCAGCTCCCGCACAGGGCGCGGCACAGATACGCAGTATTTT. The chain has TRBV18 and TRBJ2-3, with a possible D match to TRBD1 (6 bases). V was cut by 6 bases and J by 1 base, with 14 bases left in between. This CDR3 has 15 amino acids. Germline CDR1 is KGHSH and CDR2 is LQKENI.

The genes are TRBV5-6 and TRBJ1-4; 8 nucleotides align to TRBD1. V shed 0 bases and J 6 bases; nucleotides not matched to a gene: 7. CDR3 length: 16 amino acids. CDR1 and CDR2 (germline): SGHDT, YYEEEE. The DNA of the CDR3 is TGTGCCAGCAGCTTGGAACAGGGGACAGGCTATGAAAAACTGTTTTTT. This codes for CASSLEQGTGYEKLFF.

J is TRBJ1-5 and V is TRBV12-2; TRBD1, the table's D call, was not compared with the DNA. TRBV12-2 is deemed a pseudogene. This CDR3 contains 16 residues. For the CDR3, the DNA is TGTGCAAGTCGCGTAACCACTATACAGGGTTATCAGCCCCAGCATTTT. Encoded protein: CASRVTTIQGYQPQHF.

The V and J genes are TRBV7-2 and TRBJ2-1, with 7 positions matching TRBD2. V lost 3 bases to trimming and J lost 10 bases; unmatched junction nucleotides: 15. This CDR3 is built from 16 residues. Germline V lookup: CDR1 SGHTA, CDR2 FQGNSA. CDR3 sequence (DNA): TGTGCCAGCAGCTTCGTCTCCGCGGGAGTCCTGGGAGAGCAGTTCTTC. Its protein is CASSFVSAGVLGEQFF.

The chain uses TRBV4-2 and TRBJ2-1; D remains ambiguous. This CDR3 contains 12 residues. Per germline, CDR1 LGHNA and CDR2 YNFKEQ. Between the trimmed V and J ends, which lost 7 bases and 9 bases, there was a span of 13 bases. The CDR3 DNA reads as TGTGCCAGCACCCACGGATCGGGTGAGCAGTTCTTC. Residues: CASTHGSGEQFF.

The chain is built from TRBV5-5 and TRBJ2-7; possibly TRBD2 for D (7 bases). The germline V and J ends were trimmed by 1 base and 3 bases, with 20 bases remaining between them. The CDR3 is made up of 17 amino acids. CDR1 and CDR2 from the germline V gene are SGHKS and YYEKEE (reference sequence). CDR3 sequence reads: CASSLNPGEVAGYEQYF. In DNA, the CDR3 is TGTGCCAGCAGCTTGAATCCAGGGGAAGTAGCGGGCTACGAGCAGTACTTC. Based on the CDR3 plus reference TRBV5-5 and TRBJ2-7, the full variable domain is DAGVTQSPTHLIKTRGQQVTLRCSPISGHKSVSWYQQVLGQGPQFIFQYYEKEERGRGNFPDRFSARQFPNYSSELNVNALLLGDSALYLCASSLNPGEVAGYEQYFGPGTRLTVT.

The chain uses TRBV19 and TRBJ1-4, with a tentative D call TRBD1 (5 bases). The CDR3 totals 14 residues. Germline V gives CDR1 LNHDA, CDR2 SQIVND (reference sequence). V lost 5 bases and J 8 bases, leaving 15 bases between the germline ends. The CDR3: CASSLQAGDEKLFF. DNA of the CDR3: TGTGCCAGTAGTTTGCAGGCGGGGGACGAAAAACTGTTTTTT. Full variable domain (remainder filled in from reference TRBV19 and TRBJ1-4): DGGITQSPKYLFRKEGQNVTLSCEQNLNHDAMYWYRQDPGQGLRLIYYSQIVNDFQKGDIAEGYSVSREKKESFPLTVTSAQKNPTAFYLCASSLQAGDEKLFFGSGTQLSVL.

This clone has only one observation. This sample also contains other DNA sequences that code for the same CDR3. This chain connects TRBV18 to TRBJ2-3; TRBD1 matches at 7 bases. Looked up from germline, CDR1 is KGHSH and CDR2 is LQKENI. This CDR3 spans 14 amino acids. V shed 3 bases and J 1 base; nucleotides not matched to a gene: 1. The CDR3 bases are TGTGCCAGCTCACCCGGACAGGGCACAGATACGCAGTATTTT. Its translation is CASSPGQGTDTQYF.

The chain combines TRBV10-3 with TRBJ1-3; D is possibly TRBD1 (6 bases). The CDR3 spans 13 residues. Germline CDR1 is ENHRY and CDR2 is SYGVKD. CDR3 sequence (DNA): TGTGCTCATCAAGGGGGCTCTGGAAACACCATATATTTT. It is translated as CAHQGGSGNTIYF.

The chain couples TRBV27 to TRBJ2-7, with 16 bases aligning to TRBD2. CDR3 length: 15 residues. CDR1 is MNHEY, CDR2 SMNVEV, per germline (reference sequence). Trimming cost V 6 bases and J 7 bases; bases outside gene matches: 6. For the CDR3, the DNA is TGTGCCAGCAGGGTGGGGACTAGCGGGAGGGCGGAGCAGTACTTC. It yields the protein CASRVGTSGRAEQYF.

In its sample, this clone was seen once. The chain carries TRBV5-1 and TRBJ1-1, with TRBD1 matching 10 bases. V lost 4 bases to trimming and J lost 1 base; unmatched junction nucleotides: 4. The CDR3 spans 15 residues. CDR1 and CDR2 (germline): SGHRS, YFSETQ. The CDR3 protein is CASSPRTGGNTEAFF. The CDR3 region has the DNA TGCGCCAGCAGCCCTAGGACAGGGGGGAACACTGAAGCTTTCTTT.

DNA of the CDR3: TGTGCCAGTAGTGAAAACCACAGGGGCTGGGATGGCTACACCTTC. Its translation: CASSENHRGWDGYTF. The V and J genes are TRBV19 and TRBJ1-2; 7 bases match TRBD1. Germline CDR1 reads LNHDA; CDR2 reads SQIVND (reference sequence). This CDR3 spans 15 amino acids. The V gene end was trimmed by 5 bases and the J gene end by 6 bases; junction bases not matched to a gene: 12. Complete variable domain (other parts from reference TRBV19 and TRBJ1-2): DGGITQSPKYLFRKEGQNVTLSCEQNLNHDAMYWYRQDPGQGLRLIYYSQIVNDFQKGDIAEGYSVSREKKESFPLTVTSAQKNPTAFYLCASSENHRGWDGYTFGSGTRLTVV.

The chain joins TRBV19 to TRBJ1-2; tentative D call: TRBD1 (5 bases). Germline lookup yields CDR1 LNHDA and CDR2 SQIVND (reference sequence). There are 16 residues in the CDR3. The ends were cut back, 5 bases at V and 0 bases at J, with 16 bases in the middle. The CDR3 protein is CASSPLSTATNYGYTF. In DNA form, the CDR3 reads TGTGCCAGTAGTCCCCTCTCGACAGCTACTAACTATGGCTACACCTTC.

V is TRBV4-1 and J is TRBJ2-3; TRBD2 aligns across 15 bases. This CDR3 comprises 19 residues. Germline CDR1 is MGHRA and CDR2 is YSYEKL. V was clipped by 0 bases and J by 5 bases; unmatched bases: 9. The DNA of the CDR3 is TGCGCCAGCAGCCAAGATTCTCTTGGGACTAGCGGGAGGAGAGATACGCAGTATTTT. Protein: CASSQDSLGTSGRRDTQYF.

The J gene is TRBJ2-3, the V gene TRBV6-4; D is ambiguous. CDR1 and CDR2 from the germline V gene are MRHNA and SNTAGT. The CDR3 runs to 14 residues. V gave up 6 bases and J gave up 2 bases, with 12 bases separating them. CDR3: CASSREAATDTQYF. CDR3 nucleotides: TGTGCCAGCAGCCGAGAGGCCGCCACAGATACGCAGTATTTT.

V is TRBV19 and J is TRBJ1-4; D is perhaps TRBD1 (6 bases). The CDR3 has 13 amino acids. CDR1 is LNHDA, CDR2 SQIVND, per germline (reference sequence). V lost 8 bases to trimming and J lost 0 bases, with 7 bases between them. Written as DNA, the CDR3 is TGTGCCAGTCGGACAGCAACTAATGAAAAACTGTTTTTT. This encodes CASRTATNEKLFF.

This chain links TRBV15 with TRBJ2-2, with 13 bases that match TRBD2. Trimming cost V 6 bases and J 3 bases; bases outside gene matches: 13. Germline V lookup: CDR1 LNHNV, CDR2 YYDKDF (reference sequence). The CDR3 has 19 residues. CDR3 DNA sequence: TGTGCCACCAGGGGGAGAATAGGACTAGCGGGGGAACACACCGGGGAGCTGTTTTTT. Translating it yields CATRGRIGLAGEHTGELFF.

This chain links TRBV25-1 with TRBJ2-1; 9 nucleotides align to TRBD2. The CDR3 runs 14 residues. Germline V gene sequence: CDR1 MGHDK, CDR2 SYGVNS. With 4 bases clipped from V and 9 bases from J, the junction kept 7 bases outside the gene matches. The DNA of the CDR3 is TGTGCCAGCAGTGCTCCTAGCGGGATTAGTGAGCAGTTCTTC. Translated: CASSAPSGISEQFF.

This clone was detected only once. The chain joins TRBV5-8 to TRBJ1-3; D might be TRBD1 (6 bases). This CDR3 spans 14 amino acids. The V end lost 4 bases, the J end lost 3 bases, and 11 bases lay between the germline ends. The germline CDR1 and CDR2 sequences are SGHTS and YDEGEE. CDR3 loop: CASSLNRDGNTIYF. CDR3 coding DNA: TGTGCCAGCAGCCTCAACAGGGATGGAAACACCATATATTTT. Together with reference TRBV5-8 and TRBJ1-3, the CDR3 gives the full variable domain: EAGVTQSPTHLIKTRGQQATLRCSPISGHTSVYWYQQALGLGLQFLLWYDEGEERNRGNFPPRFSGRQFPNYSSELNVNALELEDSALYLCASSLNRDGNTIYFGEGSWLTVV.

The chain is built from TRBV6-1 and TRBJ1-2; possibly TRBD1 for D (6 bases). This CDR3 is built from 15 residues. Germline V gene sequence: CDR1 MNHNS, CDR2 SASEGT. Deletions cut 1 base from V and 7 bases from J, with 16 bases between. The CDR3 spells CASSEGPRGRGGYTF. The CDR3 nucleotides are TGTGCCAGCAGTGAAGGCCCCAGGGGTAGGGGTGGCTACACCTTC.

The chain employs TRBV5-5 and TRBJ1-5, with 9 bases fitting TRBD1. Germline CDR1 and CDR2: SGHKS and YYEKEE (reference sequence). The CDR3 loop spans 15 amino acids. V lost 5 bases, J lost 7 bases, and 10 bases stayed unmatched. CDR3 coding DNA: TGTGCCAGCAGAATTACGGACAGGGGCGGGCAGCCCCAGCATTTT. Its protein product is CASRITDRGGQPQHF. The whole variable domain, remainder taken from reference TRBV5-5 and TRBJ1-5, is DAGVTQSPTHLIKTRGQQVTLRCSPISGHKSVSWYQQVLGQGPQFIFQYYEKEERGRGNFPDRFSARQFPNYSSELNVNALLLGDSALYLCASRITDRGGQPQHFGDGTRLSIL.